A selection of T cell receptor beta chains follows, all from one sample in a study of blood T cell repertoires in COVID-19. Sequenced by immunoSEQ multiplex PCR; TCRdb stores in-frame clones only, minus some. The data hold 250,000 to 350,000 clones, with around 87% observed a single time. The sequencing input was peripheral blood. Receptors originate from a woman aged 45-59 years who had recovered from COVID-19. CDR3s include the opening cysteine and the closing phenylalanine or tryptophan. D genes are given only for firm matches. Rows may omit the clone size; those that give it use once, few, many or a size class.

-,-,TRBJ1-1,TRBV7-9,TGTGCCAGCAGCTTATATGCCCGGGAAGCTTTCTTT,CASSLYAREAFF
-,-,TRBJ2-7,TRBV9,TGTGCCAGCAGCCTGGCGCCGGGCGGGGGCGAATACGAGCAGTACTTC,CASSLAPGGGEYEQYF
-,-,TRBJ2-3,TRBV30,TGTGCCTGGAGTGGTAGTGGGGGCCGGAAGGTCACAGATACGCAGTATTTT,CAWSGSGGRKVTDTQYF
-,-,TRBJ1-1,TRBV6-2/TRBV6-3,TGTGCCAGCAGCGGCTGGTGGTCCTCATTT,CASSGWWSSF
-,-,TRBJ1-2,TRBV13,TGTGCCAGCAGCTCTTATAGAGCGGGCTACACCTTC,CASSSYRAGYTF
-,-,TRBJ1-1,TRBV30,TGTGCCTGGAGCGTCCACCCCGGGGGACCGTACACTGAAGCTTTCTTT,CAWSVHPGGPYTEAFF
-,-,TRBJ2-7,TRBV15,TGTGCCACCAGCAGAGGAGGCTACGAGCAGTACTTC,CATSRGGYEQYF
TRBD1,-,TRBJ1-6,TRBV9,TGTGCCAGCAGCGTAGATCCAGGGGGCTCTTCACCCCTCCACTTT,CASSVDPGGSSPLHF
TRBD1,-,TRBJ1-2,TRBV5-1,TGCGCCAGCAGCCGAGCCGGGACAGGTACTAACTATGGCTACACCTTC,CASSRAGTGTNYGYTF
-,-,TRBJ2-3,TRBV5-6,TGTGCCAGCAGCTCCCCCCGGAGGAAAGGTGGCACAGATACGCAGTATTTT,CASSSPRRKGGTDTQYF
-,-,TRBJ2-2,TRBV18,TGTGCCAGCTCACCGCAGGGGTCTGGCGGGGAGCTGTTTTTT,CASSPQGSGGELFF
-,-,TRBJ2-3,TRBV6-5,TGTGCCAGCAGTCCTCTAGGTGTCACAGATACGCAGTATTTT,CASSPLGVTDTQYF
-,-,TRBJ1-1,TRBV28,TGTGCCAGCAGTTCTCCCTCAGGATCCAGCACTGAAGCTTTCTTT,CASSSPSGSSTEAFF
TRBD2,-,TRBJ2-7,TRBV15,TGTGCCACCAGCAAACAGCGGGGAAGCTCCTACGAGCAGTACTTC,CATSKQRGSSYEQYF
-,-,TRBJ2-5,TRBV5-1,TGCGCCAGCAGCCGGTGGCGCGACCTCCCGGGGGAGACCCAGTACTTC,CASSRWRDLPGETQYF
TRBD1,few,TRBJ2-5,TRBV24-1,TGTGCCATCCTTCGGGACAGGGGGGAGGAGACCCAGTACTTC,CAILRDRGEETQYF
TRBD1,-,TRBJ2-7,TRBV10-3,TGTGCCATCAGTAAGACAGGGGAGGTTGGCGAGCAGTACTTC,CAISKTGEVGEQYF
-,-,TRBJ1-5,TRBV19,TGTGCCAGTAGTCTCTACAGGGAGGGGAATCAGCCCCAGCATTTT,CASSLYREGNQPQHF
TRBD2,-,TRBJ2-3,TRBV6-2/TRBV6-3,TGTGCCAGCAGTTACCCTTCGAAGTTTAGCGGGGGAGCAGATACGCAGTATTTT,CASSYPSKFSGGADTQYF
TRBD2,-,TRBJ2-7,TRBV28,TGTGCCAGCAGTGATCGGGGACTAGCGGGTTCCTACGAGCAGTACTTC,CASSDRGLAGSYEQYF
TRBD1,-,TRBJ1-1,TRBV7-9,TGTGCCAGCAGCAAAACAGGGGGCATCAAGTACACTGAAGCTTTCTTT,CASSKTGGIKYTEAFF
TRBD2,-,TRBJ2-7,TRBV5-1,TGCGCCAGCAGCCCGGGGACTAGCGCCTACGAGCAGTACTTC,CASSPGTSAYEQYF
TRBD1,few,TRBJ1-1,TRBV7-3,TGTGCCAGCAGCTTCGACAGGGGTGACACTGAAGCTTTCTTT,CASSFDRGDTEAFF
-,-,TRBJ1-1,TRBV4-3,TGCGCCAGCAGCCATGAGTATCTGGGGAGTAGGACTGAAGCTTTCTTT,CASSHEYLGSRTEAFF
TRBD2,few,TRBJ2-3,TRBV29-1,TGCAGCGCCCAGCAGCGGGGGACCACAGATACGCAGTATTTT,CSAQQRGTTDTQYF
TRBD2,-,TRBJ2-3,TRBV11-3,TGTGCCAGCAGCTTGGGACTAGCGGCCAGCACAGATACGCAGTATTTT,CASSLGLAASTDTQYF
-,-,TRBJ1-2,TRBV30,TGTGCCAGTCCTAGAGCTAACTATGGCTACACCTTC,CASPRANYGYTF
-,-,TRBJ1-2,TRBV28,TGTGCCAGCAGTGGGGGGGCCCATAACTATGGCTACACCTTC,CASSGGAHNYGYTF
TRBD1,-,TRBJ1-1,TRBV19,TGTGCCAGTCGAACCTTCCGCCAGGGGGTGAGCACTGAAGCTTTCTTT,CASRTFRQGVSTEAFF
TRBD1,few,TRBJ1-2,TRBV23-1,TGCGCCAGCTACCCCCCTTTGGGGACAGGGGGCGCGTATGGCTACACCTTC,CASYPPLGTGGAYGYTF
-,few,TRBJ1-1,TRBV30,TGTGCCTGGAGTGTACGTCAGGGTGCGGACACTGAAGCTTTCTTT,CAWSVRQGADTEAFF
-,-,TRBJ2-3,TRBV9,TGTGCCAGCAGCGTAGGTGGGGGGGCCGGCACAGATACGCAGTATTTT,CASSVGGGAGTDTQYF
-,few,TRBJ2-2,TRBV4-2,TGTGCCAGCAGCCAAGCGCGGGACCCTACCGGGGAGCTGTTTTTT,CASSQARDPTGELFF
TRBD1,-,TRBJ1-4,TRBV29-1,TGCAGCGCTCGACAGGGGGGCAGTGAAAAACTGTTTTTT,CSARQGGSEKLFF
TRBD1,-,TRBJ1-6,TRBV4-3,TGCGCCAGCAGCCGGGGGACAGGGATCCTAAAAGCACCCCTCCACTTT,CASSRGTGILKAPLHF
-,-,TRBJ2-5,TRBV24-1,TGTGCCACCCAGGGGGGACCGGAACAAGAGACCCAGTACTTC,CATQGGPEQETQYF
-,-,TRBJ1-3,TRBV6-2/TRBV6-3,TGTGCCAGCAGTTACGGATCGACTAGCCCTTCGAGAAACACCATATATTTT,CASSYGSTSPSRNTIYF
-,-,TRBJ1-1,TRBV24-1,TGTGCCACCAGTCGGACAGAATTGTTAAACACTGAAGCTTTCTTT,CATSRTELLNTEAFF
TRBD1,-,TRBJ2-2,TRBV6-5,TGTGCCAGCAGTAGGACAGGGGGAATCGGGGAGCTGTTTTTT,CASSRTGGIGELFF
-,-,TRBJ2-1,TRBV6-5,TGTGCCAGCAGTTACTCGCCCCGGGGTGAGCAGTTCTTC,CASSYSPRGEQFF
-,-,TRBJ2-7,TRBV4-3,TGCGCCAGCAGCCAAGATAGTGTGGACAAATCCTACGAGCAGTACTTC,CASSQDSVDKSYEQYF
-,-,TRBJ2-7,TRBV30,TGTGCCTGGAGTGACCGGACAGTTACCTACGAGCAGTACTTC,CAWSDRTVTYEQYF